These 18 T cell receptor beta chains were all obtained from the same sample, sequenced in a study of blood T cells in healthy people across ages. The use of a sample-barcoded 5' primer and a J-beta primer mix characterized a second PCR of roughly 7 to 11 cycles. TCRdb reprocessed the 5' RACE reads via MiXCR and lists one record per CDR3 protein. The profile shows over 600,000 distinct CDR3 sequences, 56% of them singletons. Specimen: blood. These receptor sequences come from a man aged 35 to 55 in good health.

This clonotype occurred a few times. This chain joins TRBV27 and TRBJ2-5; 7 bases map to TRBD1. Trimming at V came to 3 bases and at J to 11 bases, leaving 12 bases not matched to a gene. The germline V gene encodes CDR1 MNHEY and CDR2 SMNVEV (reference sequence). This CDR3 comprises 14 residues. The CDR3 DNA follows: TGTGCCAGCAGTTTCGTGACAGGGAGTGGGGAGCAGTACTTC. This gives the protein CASSFVTGSGEQYF.

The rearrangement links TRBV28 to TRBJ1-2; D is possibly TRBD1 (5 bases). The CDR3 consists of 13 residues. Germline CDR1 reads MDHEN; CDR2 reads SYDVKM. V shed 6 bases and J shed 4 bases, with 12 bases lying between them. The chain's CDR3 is CASRPGAAYGYTF. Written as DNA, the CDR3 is TGTGCCAGCAGGCCCGGGGCAGCCTATGGCTACACCTTC.

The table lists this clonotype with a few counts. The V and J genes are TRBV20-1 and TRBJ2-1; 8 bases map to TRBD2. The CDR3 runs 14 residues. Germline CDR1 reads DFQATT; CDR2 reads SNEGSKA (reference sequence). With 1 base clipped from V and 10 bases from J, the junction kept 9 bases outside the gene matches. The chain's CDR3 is CSARGQAGVREQFF. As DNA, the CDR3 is TGCAGTGCTAGAGGCCAAGCGGGAGTTCGGGAGCAGTTCTTC.

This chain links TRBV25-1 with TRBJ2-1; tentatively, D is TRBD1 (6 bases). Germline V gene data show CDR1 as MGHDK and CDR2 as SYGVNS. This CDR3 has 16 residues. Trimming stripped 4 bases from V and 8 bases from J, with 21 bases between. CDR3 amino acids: CASSGRDTLGGHEQFF. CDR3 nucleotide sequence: TGTGCCAGCAGTGGACGGGACACCCTAGGGGGTCATGAGCAGTTCTTC.

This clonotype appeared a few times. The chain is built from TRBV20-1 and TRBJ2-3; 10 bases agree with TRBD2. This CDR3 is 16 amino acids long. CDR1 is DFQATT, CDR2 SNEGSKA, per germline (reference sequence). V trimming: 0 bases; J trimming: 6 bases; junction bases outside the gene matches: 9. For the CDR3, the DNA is TGCAGTGCTAGAGATCCCAGCGGGAGGGTTATGGATACGCAGTATTTT. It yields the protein CSARDPSGRVMDTQYF.

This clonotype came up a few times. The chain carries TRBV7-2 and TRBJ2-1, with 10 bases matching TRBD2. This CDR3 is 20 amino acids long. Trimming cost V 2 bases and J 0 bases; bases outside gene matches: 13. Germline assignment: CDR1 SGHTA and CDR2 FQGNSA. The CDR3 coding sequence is TGTGCCAGCAGCTTACCTAGACGCCTAGCGGGAGTAAGCTCCTACAATGAGCAGTTCTTC. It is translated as CASSLPRRLAGVSSYNEQFF.

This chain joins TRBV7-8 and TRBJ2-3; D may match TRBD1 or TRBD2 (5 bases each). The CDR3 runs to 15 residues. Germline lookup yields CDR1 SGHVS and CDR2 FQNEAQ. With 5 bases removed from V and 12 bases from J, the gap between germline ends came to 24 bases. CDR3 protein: CASSPQFDYADTQYF. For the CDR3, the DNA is TGTGCCAGCAGCCCACAATTCGACTATGCGGACACCCAGTATTTT.

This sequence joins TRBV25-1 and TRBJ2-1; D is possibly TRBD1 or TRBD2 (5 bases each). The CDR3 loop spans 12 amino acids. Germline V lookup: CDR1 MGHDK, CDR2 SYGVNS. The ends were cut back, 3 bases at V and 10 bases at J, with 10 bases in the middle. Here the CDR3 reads CASSDGAHEQFF. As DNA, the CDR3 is TGTGCCAGCAGTGACGGGGCCCACGAGCAGTTCTTC.

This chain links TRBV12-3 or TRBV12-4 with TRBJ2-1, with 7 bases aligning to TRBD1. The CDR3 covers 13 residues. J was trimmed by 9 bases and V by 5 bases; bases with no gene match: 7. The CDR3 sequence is CASSPSQGVEQFF. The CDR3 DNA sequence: TGTGCCAGCAGTCCATCTCAGGGGGTTGAGCAGTTCTTC.

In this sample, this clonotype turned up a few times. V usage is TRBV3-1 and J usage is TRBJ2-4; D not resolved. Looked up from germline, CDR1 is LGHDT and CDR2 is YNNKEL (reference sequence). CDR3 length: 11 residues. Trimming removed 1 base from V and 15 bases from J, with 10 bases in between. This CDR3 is CASSQGRFRYF. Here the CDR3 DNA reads TGTGCCAGCAGCCAAGGGCGTTTTCGGTACTTC.

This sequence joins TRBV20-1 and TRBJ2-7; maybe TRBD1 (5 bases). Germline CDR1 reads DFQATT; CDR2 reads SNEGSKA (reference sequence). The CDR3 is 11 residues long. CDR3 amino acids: CNAGITYEQYF. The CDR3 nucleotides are TGCAATGCAGGGATTACCTACGAGCAGTACTTC.

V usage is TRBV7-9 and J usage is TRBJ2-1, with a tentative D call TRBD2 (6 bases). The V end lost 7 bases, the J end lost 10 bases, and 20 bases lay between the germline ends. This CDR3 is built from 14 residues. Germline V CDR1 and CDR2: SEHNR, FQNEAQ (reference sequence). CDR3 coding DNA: TGTGCCAGCACGTCGGGGGTAGGACCCCCAGAGCAGTTCTTC. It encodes CASTSGVGPPEQFF.

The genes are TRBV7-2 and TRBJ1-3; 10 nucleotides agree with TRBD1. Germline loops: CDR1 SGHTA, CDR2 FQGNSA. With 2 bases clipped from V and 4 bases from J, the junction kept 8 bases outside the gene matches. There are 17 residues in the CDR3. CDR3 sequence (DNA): TGTGCCAGCAGCTTATACTCCGGGACAGGGGCCGGAAACACCATATATTTT. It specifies CASSLYSGTGAGNTIYF.

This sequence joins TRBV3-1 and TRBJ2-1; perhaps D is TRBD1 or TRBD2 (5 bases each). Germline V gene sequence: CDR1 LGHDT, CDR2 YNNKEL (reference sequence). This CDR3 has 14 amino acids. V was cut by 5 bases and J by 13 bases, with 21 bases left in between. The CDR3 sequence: CASSFEGRGETQFF. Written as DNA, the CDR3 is TGTGCCAGCAGCTTCGAGGGAAGGGGAGAGACCCAGTTCTTC.

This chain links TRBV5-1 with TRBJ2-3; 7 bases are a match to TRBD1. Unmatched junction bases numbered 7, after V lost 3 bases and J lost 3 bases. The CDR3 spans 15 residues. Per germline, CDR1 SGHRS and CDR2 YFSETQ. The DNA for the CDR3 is TGCGCCAGCAGCTCAGACCGGACAGGAACAGATACGCAGTATTTT. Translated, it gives CASSSDRTGTDTQYF.

The CDR3 is CSARDPAGGKEQYF. In DNA, the CDR3 is TGCAGTGCTAGAGATCCCGCTGGGGGGAAAGAGCAGTACTTC. The chain links TRBV20-1 to TRBJ2-7, with TRBD2 as a possible D gene (6 bases). Looked up from germline, CDR1 is DFQATT and CDR2 is SNEGSKA (reference sequence). The CDR3 spans 14 residues. V shed 0 bases and J shed 7 bases, with 16 bases lying between them.

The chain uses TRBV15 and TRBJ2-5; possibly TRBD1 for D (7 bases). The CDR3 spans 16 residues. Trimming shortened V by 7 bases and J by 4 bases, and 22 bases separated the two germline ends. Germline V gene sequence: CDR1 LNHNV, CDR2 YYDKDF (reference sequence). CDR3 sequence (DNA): TGTGCCACCAACAGGGGCACGGGGGTGGAACGAGAGACCCAGTACTTC. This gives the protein CATNRGTGVERETQYF.

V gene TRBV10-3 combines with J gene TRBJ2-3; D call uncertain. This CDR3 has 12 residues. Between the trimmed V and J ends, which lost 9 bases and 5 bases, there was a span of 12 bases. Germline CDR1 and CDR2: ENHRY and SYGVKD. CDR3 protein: CAIEDGRDTQYF. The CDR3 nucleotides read TGTGCCATAGAGGACGGTAGAGATACGCAGTATTTT.